These 17 T cell receptor beta chains were sequenced from one sample in a study of cytomegalovirus exposure and HLA in healthy donors. The primer mix had 60 Vbeta and 13 Jbeta primers. Clones were read by immunoSEQ multiplex PCR, and TCRdb kept only the in-frame ones, dropping some. The repertoire holds 98,000 or so clones, with approximately 78% as singletons. Sequenced material: PBMCs. Receptor source: a woman aged 40 to 55 in good health and CMV-seronegative.

J is TRBJ2-1 and V is TRBV5-1; the match to TRBD2 covers 14 bases. V shed 7 bases, J shed 10 bases, and the junction held 10 bases outside the gene matches. This CDR3 contains 15 residues. Germline V lookup: CDR1 SGHRS, CDR2 YFSETQ. CDR3 region: CASSLGLAGEGEQFF. The CDR3, as DNA: TGCGCCAGCTCCTTGGGACTAGCGGGAGAGGGAGAGCAGTTCTTC.

The genes are TRBV10-3 and TRBJ1-1; 10 bases are shared with TRBD1. CDR1 and CDR2 (germline): ENHRY, SYGVKD. Trimming at V came to 6 bases and at J to 6 bases, leaving 22 bases not matched to a gene. There are 19 residues in the CDR3. The CDR3 DNA reads TGTGCCATCAGCCACAGACCGGGACAGGGGACATACGAACGGGCTGAAGCTTTCTTT. Residues: CAISHRPGQGTYERAEAFF.

This chain links TRBV25-1 with TRBJ2-1, with D perhaps matching TRBD1 (5 bases). Trimming left V 5 bases short and J 7 bases short, with 15 bases between. The CDR3 runs to 14 residues. CDR1 is MGHDK and CDR2 is SYGVNS in the germline V gene. The CDR3 protein is CASSFQGRANEQFF. CDR3 sequence (DNA): TGTGCCAGCAGTTTCCAGGGAAGGGCAAATGAGCAGTTCTTC.

This rearrangement joins TRBV5-1 to TRBJ1-1; no firm D call. The length of the CDR3 is 13 residues. Germline V lookup: CDR1 SGHRS, CDR2 YFSETQ. V gave up 0 bases and J gave up 11 bases, with 14 bases separating them. For the CDR3, the DNA is TGCGCCAGCAGCTTGGAGGCACAAACCGGGGCTTTCTTT. Amino acids: CASSLEAQTGAFF. Full variable domain (missing parts from reference TRBV5-1 and TRBJ1-1): KAGVTQTPRYLIKTRGQQVTLSCSPISGHRSVSWYQQTPGQGLQFLFEYFSETQRNKGNFPGRFSGRQFSNSRSEMNVSTLELGDSALYLCASSLEAQTGAFFGQGTRLTVV.

This chain links TRBV4-3 with TRBJ2-5, with D possibly TRBD1 on 6 matching bases. V was clipped by 1 base and J by 1 base, with 16 bases between them. This CDR3 region has 17 residues. Germline CDR1 is LGHNA and CDR2 is YSLEER. For the CDR3, the DNA is TGCGCCAGCAGCCAAGGCCGAGGGGGTTCCTTCCAAGAGACCCAGTACTTC. Protein: CASSQGRGGSFQETQYF.

This clone showed up just once. This chain links TRBV18 with TRBJ2-5; D is perhaps TRBD2 (5 bases). Germline V gene sequence: CDR1 KGHSH, CDR2 LQKENI. The CDR3 has 14 amino acids. Between the trimmed V and J ends, which lost 5 bases and 3 bases, there was a span of 13 bases. CDR3 protein: CASSGKSGKETQYF. The CDR3 coding sequence is TGTGCCAGCTCAGGGAAGTCGGGGAAAGAGACCCAGTACTTC.

The rearrangement uses TRBV7-9 and TRBJ2-3; D unresolved. Per germline, CDR1 SEHNR and CDR2 FQNEAQ (reference sequence). This CDR3 comprises 14 residues. V lost 5 bases, J lost 0 bases, and 9 bases lay in between. The CDR3 loop reads CASSPIRSTDTQYF. The CDR3, as DNA: TGTGCCAGCAGCCCTATTAGAAGCACAGATACGCAGTATTTT.

As concerns this clone: At one end the junction does not follow the germline gene, possibly because of a read error. The chain joins TRBV7-9 to TRBJ1-2; the D is unclear. The CDR3 loop spans 11 amino acids. Germline CDR1 reads SEHNR; CDR2 reads FQNEAQ (reference sequence). CDR3 protein: CSSSLRSGYTF. CDR3 DNA: TGTTCCAGCAGCTTACGGTCTGGCTACACCTTC.

V and J are TRBV7-3 and TRBJ2-1, with D uncertain. Per germline, CDR1 SGHTA and CDR2 FQGTGA. This CDR3 has 15 residues. V was trimmed by 1 base and J by 7 bases, leaving 14 bases between them. This CDR3 reads CASSLSSGFFNEQFF. The CDR3, as DNA: TGTGCCAGCAGCTTAAGCTCAGGATTTTTTAATGAGCAGTTCTTC.

The J gene is TRBJ1-2, the V gene TRBV6-5; the D gene is possibly TRBD1 (5 bases). V was pared by 5 bases and J by 6 bases, with 10 bases between. The germline gives CDR1 MNHEY, CDR2 SVGAGI. The CDR3 is 12 amino acids. CDR3 region: CASSPPGHGYTF. The CDR3 DNA reads TGTGCCAGCAGTCCCCCAGGGCATGGCTACACCTTC.

The CDR3 DNA reads TGCGCCAGCAGCCAAGTGTTCGTAGCGGGAGTACGTAATGAGCAGTTCTTC. This translates into CASSQVFVAGVRNEQFF. The chain carries TRBV4-3 and TRBJ2-1; TRBD2 matches 9 bases. J was trimmed by 7 bases and V by 1 base; bases with no gene match: 11. This CDR3 spans 17 amino acids. Per the germline V gene, CDR1 is LGHNA and CDR2 is YSLEER.

The chain couples TRBV4-2 to TRBJ2-7, with 11 nucleotides matching TRBD1. Germline lookup yields CDR1 LGHNA and CDR2 YNFKEQ. Germline trimming cut 0 bases from V and 3 bases from J; bases unmatched to any gene: 4. The CDR3 is 16 amino acids. This CDR3 is CASSQDPGTGGYEQYF. The CDR3 nucleotides read TGTGCCAGCAGCCAAGATCCCGGGACAGGGGGCTACGAGCAGTACTTC.

This clone was recorded only once. The genes are TRBV5-1 and TRBJ1-2; D not resolved. The V end lost 0 bases, the J end lost 3 bases, and 12 bases lay between the germline ends. This CDR3 is built from 15 residues. The germline CDR1 and CDR2 sequences are SGHRS and YFSETQ. CDR3 in amino acids: CASSLDGLADYGYTF. The DNA for the CDR3 is TGCGCCAGCAGCTTGGACGGACTCGCGGACTATGGCTACACCTTC.

The gene calls are TRBV6-5 and TRBJ2-2; 7 bases line up with TRBD2. V lost 5 bases to trimming and J lost 3 bases; unmatched junction nucleotides: 3. The CDR3 is made up of 14 amino acids. Germline V gene sequence: CDR1 MNHEY, CDR2 SVGAGI. The CDR3 here is CASSEGLDTGELFF. CDR3 bases: TGTGCCAGCAGTGAAGGACTAGACACCGGGGAGCTGTTTTTT.

The rearrangement joins TRBV7-9 to TRBJ2-3; TRBD2 aligns across 8 bases. CDR3 size: 17 residues. Germline assignment: CDR1 SEHNR and CDR2 FQNEAQ (reference sequence). V dropped 3 bases and J dropped 2; count of bases not matched to a gene: 10. This CDR3 is CASSFPRREVDTDTQYF. The CDR3, as DNA: TGTGCCAGCAGCTTTCCAAGGCGGGAGGTGGACACAGATACGCAGTATTTT.

The chain has TRBV5-1 and TRBJ2-3, with 8 nucleotides matching TRBD2. The CDR3 is 15 residues long. Per the germline V gene, CDR1 is SGHRS and CDR2 is YFSETQ. V was clipped by 3 bases and J by 2 bases; unmatched bases: 5. The CDR3 loop is CASSWQTSATDTQYF. CDR3 coding DNA: TGCGCCAGCAGCTGGCAGACTAGCGCCACAGATACGCAGTATTTT.

This chain links TRBV7-2 with TRBJ2-3; D is possibly TRBD2 (6 bases). Germline V CDR1 and CDR2: SGHTA, FQGNSA. The CDR3 consists of 12 residues. With 7 bases removed from V and 10 bases from J, the gap between germline ends came to 15 bases. The DNA of the CDR3 is TGTGCCAGCACCAAGCGGGCTAGCTCGCAGTATTTT. It yields the protein CASTKRASSQYF.